This entry describes one TCR beta chain. This specimen comes from a study of blood T cell repertoires in COVID-19. Looked up from germline, CDR1 is LGHDT and CDR2 is YNNKEL (reference sequence). V was trimmed by 5 bases and J by 7 bases, leaving 12 bases between them. This CDR3 is 14 amino acids long. Exposed enrollees had met someone with a PCR-confirmed or clinician-diagnosed COVID-19 case at some point within the 2 weeks before study entry. Repertoires were generated with immunoSEQ multiplex PCR, while TCRdb's copy carries only in-frame clones and drops some. The data show a few hundred thousand clones, roughly 91% seen once.

Material for sequencing was PBMCs or T cells enriched from blood (not recorded which). The rearrangement uses TRBV3-1 (or the pseudogene TRBV3-2) and TRBJ1-6; weak D call: TRBD1 (6 bases). The clonotype was recovered from a woman in her 50s who had been exposed to COVID-19. The CDR3, as DNA: TGTGCCAGCAGCAGGGACATCGGCAATTCACCCCTCCACTTT. Translated, it gives CASSRDIGNSPLHF.